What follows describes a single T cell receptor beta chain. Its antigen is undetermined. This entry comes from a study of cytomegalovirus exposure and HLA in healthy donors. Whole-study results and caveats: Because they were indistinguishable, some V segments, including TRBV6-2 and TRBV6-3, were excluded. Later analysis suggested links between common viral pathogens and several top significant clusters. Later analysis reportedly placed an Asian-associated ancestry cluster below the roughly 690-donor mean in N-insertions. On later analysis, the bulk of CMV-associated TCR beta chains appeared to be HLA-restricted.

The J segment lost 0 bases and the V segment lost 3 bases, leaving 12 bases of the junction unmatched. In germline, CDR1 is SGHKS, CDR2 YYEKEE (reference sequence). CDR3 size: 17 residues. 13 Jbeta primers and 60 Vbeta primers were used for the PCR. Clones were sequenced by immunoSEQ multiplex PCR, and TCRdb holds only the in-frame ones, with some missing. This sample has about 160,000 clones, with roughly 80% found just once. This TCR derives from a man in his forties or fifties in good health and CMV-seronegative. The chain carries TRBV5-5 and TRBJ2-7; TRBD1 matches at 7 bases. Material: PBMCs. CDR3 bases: TGTGCCAGCAGCTCACCATCCACCGGGACAGTCTCCTACGAGCAGTACTTC. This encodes CASSSPSTGTVSYEQYF.